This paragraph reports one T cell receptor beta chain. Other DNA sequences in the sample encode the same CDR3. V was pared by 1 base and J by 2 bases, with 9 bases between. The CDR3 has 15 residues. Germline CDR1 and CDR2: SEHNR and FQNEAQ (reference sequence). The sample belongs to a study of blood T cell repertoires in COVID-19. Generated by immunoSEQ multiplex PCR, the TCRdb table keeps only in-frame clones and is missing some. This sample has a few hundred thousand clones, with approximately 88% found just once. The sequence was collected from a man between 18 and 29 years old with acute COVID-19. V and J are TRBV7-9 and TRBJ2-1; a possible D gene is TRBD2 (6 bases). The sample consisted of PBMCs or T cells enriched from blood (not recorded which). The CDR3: CASSLGGGPYNEQFF. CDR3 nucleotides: TGTGCCAGCAGCTTAGGCGGAGGGCCCTACAATGAGCAGTTCTTC.